The source of this T cell receptor beta chain is a study of vaccination effects on CD4 cells after COVID-19. Sequenced by immunoSEQ multiplex PCR; TCRdb stores in-frame clones only, minus some. The sample holds about 73,000 clones, around 79% seen once. As regards this clone: Its antigen remains unknown. Other DNA sequences in this sample translate to the same CDR3.

ViraFEST expansion of antigen-specific CD4+ T cells with viral peptide pools preceded sequencing. An approximately ten-day culture period preceded the isolation of CD4+ T cells. Neither prior SARS-CoV-2 infection nor positive nucleocapsid antibodies were present in the vaccine recipients. Peptides at about 10 ug/ml and IL-2 at 9.5 to 10 IU/ml were added to two million PBMC per well. Study outcomes and limitations: Late in the post-vaccination period, infection-induced and vaccine-induced clones underwent marked clonal contraction. Healthy vaccinees' vaccine-induced clones included only 1 of 255 cross-reacting with common cold coronaviruses.

The germline V gene has CDR1 SGHTA and CDR2 FQGTGA. V was shortened by 5 bases and J by 1 base, with 8 bases between the two germline ends. This CDR3 contains 13 residues. The sequences come from CD4+ T cells from PBMCs cultured with SARS-CoV-2 spike peptides, collected before COVID-19 vaccination. This receptor was obtained from a human donor who received a COVID-19 vaccine. The chain employs TRBV7-3 and TRBJ1-1, with D perhaps TRBD1 (6 bases). Here the CDR3 reads CASSPQGNTEAFF. In DNA, the CDR3 is TGTGCCAGCAGCCCACAGGGGAACACTGAAGCTTTCTTT.